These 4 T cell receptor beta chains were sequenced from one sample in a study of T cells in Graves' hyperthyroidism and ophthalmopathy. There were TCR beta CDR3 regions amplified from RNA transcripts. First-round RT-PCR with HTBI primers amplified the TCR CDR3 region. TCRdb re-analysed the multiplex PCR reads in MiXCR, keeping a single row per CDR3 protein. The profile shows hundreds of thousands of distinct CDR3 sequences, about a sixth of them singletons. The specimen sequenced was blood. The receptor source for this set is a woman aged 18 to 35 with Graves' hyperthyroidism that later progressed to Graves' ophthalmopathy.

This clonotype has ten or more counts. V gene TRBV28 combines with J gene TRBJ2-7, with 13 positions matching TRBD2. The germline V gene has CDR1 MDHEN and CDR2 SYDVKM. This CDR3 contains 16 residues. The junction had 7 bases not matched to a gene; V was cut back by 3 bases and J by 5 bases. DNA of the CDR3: TGTGCCAGCAGTTTCCCCGGACTAGCGGGAGAGCACGAGCAGTACTTC. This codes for CASSFPGLAGEHEQYF.

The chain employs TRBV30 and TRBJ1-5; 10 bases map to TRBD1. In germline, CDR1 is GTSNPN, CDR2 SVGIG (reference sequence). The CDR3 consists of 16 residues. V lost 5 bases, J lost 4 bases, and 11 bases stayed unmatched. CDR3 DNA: TGTGCCTGGGCTAGGGGGGACAGGGGACTAAATCAGCCCCAGCATTTT. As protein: CAWARGDRGLNQPQHF.

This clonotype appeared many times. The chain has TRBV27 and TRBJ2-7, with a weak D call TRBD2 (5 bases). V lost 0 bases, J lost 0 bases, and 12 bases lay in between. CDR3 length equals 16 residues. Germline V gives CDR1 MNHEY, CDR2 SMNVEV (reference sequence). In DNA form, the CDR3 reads TGTGCCAGCAGTTTATCAAGAGCGGTTAGCTCCTACGAGCAGTACTTC. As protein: CASSLSRAVSSYEQYF.

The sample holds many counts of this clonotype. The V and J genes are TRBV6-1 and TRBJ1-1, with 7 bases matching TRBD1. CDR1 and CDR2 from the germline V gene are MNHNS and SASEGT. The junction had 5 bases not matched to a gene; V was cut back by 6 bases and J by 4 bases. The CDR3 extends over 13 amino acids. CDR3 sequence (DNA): TGTGCCAGCAGCCGCGCAGGGGGCACTGAAGCTTTCTTT. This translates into CASSRAGGTEAFF.